The rows below give T cell receptor beta chains drawn from one sample of a study of CD8+ T cells in alopecia areata. Clones were sequenced by immunoSEQ multiplex PCR, and TCRdb holds only the in-frame ones, with some missing. The sample includes some 130,000 clones, roughly 61% of them seen just once. The sequencing here drew on CD4+ T cells sorted from blood, taken at week 0. The receptors here all came from a human donor with alopecia areata. Each CDR3 is given without its conserved first and last residue. Size is stated for part of the rows, as once, few or many counts, or as a class when the clone is expanded.

CDR3aa	v_gene	abundance
SGGINMNTEAF	TRBV29-1	.
ASSLGGQGRHEQY	TRBV11-2	.
ASSVLTGGPYGYT	TRBV2	.
ASSPRLAGGSKDTQY	TRBV9	.
ASSLPDGGMNTEAF	TRBV27	.
ASSLGGGPTDTQY	TRBV5-6	.
ASSSSGAYEQY	TRBV25-1	.
ASSLANSGARRYYGYT	TRBV7-9	few
ASSLQGAQGYT	TRBV7-2	.
ASGQLNTGELF	TRBV9	.
AWSDPGLNTGELF	TRBV30	.
ASSDMGKGTEAF	TRBV25-1	.
AISVRGPADGSPLH	TRBV10-3	.
ATSRGHEQY	TRBV15	few
ASRPGTGVNQPQH	TRBV2	.
ASSPTTGSEQY	TRBV7-9	once
ASSSGTEEKLF	TRBV5-1	.
SVERAGSEKLF	TRBV29-1	.
ASTRGQGSYEQY	TRBV7-2	.
ASSPLGQGGITEAF	TRBV19	.
ASGGTVATYGYT	TRBV5-1	few
ASSLVQGAYGYT	TRBV7-9	.
ASHGQTGRNTEAF	TRBV7-9	.
ASSLQGTVHGYT	TRBV7-2	few
ASSPPMADTQY	TRBV7-9	.
ASTQTSGQGAAYGYT	TRBV27	.